This TCR beta chain was obtained from a study of shared clonotypes between healthy human individuals. Across the study: For every donor, three CD4 naive, three CD4 memory, two CD8 naive and one CD8 memory plates were used.

Regarding this clone: Other DNA sequences of this sample code for an identical CDR3.

Deep-level assay runs were performed. The method was immunoSEQ multiplex PCR; TCRdb's version includes in-frame clones alone and lacks a portion of them. The top ten clones hold 0.1% to 0.15% of a sample with about 2 million clones, 85% to 95% of them seen once. Trimming left V 1 base short and J 1 base short, with 8 bases between. Germline lookup yields CDR1 SGHTA and CDR2 FQGNSA. This CDR3 region has 15 residues. This clonotype was obtained from a man younger than 35 in good health. The chain recombines TRBV7-2 with TRBJ1-3; no clear D gene. The sample was naive CD4+ T cells sorted from blood. Subset given: CD45RA+ positively selected. CDR3: CASSLVVGSGNTIYF. The CDR3 region has the DNA TGTGCCAGCAGCTTAGTTGTAGGGTCTGGAAACACCATATATTTT.